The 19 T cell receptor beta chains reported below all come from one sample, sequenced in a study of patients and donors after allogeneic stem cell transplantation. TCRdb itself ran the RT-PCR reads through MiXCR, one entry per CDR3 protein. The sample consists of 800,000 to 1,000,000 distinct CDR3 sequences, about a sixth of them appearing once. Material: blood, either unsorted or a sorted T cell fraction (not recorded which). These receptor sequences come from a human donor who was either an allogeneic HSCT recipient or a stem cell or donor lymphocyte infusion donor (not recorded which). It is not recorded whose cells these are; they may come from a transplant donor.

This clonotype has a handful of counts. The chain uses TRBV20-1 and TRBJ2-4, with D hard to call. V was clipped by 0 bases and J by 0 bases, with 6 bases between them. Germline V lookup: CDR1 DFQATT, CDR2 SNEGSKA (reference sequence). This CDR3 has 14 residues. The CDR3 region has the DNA TGCAGTGCTAGAGAGATCCTAGCCAAAAACATTCAGTACTTC. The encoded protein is CSAREILAKNIQYF.

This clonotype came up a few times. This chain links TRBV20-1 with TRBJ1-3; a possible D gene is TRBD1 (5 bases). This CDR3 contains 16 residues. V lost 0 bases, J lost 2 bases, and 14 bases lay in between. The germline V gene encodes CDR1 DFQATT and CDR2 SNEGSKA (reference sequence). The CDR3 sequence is CSARDSRGSAGNTIYF. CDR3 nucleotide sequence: TGCAGTGCTAGAGATAGTAGGGGCAGCGCTGGAAACACCATATATTTT.

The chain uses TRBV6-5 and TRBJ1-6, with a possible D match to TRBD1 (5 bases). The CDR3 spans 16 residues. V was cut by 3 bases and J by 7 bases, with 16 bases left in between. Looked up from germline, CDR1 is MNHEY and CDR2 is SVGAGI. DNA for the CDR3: TGTGCCAGCAGTTATTGGCAGGGCGGACCAAATTCACCCCTCCACTTT. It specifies CASSYWQGGPNSPLHF.

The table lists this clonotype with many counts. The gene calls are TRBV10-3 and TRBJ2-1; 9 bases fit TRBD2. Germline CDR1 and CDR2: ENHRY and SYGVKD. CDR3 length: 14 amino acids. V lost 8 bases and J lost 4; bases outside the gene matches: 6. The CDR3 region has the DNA TGTGCCATCCAAGCACTAGCGGGTTACAATGAGCAGTTCTTC. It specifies CAIQALAGYNEQFF.

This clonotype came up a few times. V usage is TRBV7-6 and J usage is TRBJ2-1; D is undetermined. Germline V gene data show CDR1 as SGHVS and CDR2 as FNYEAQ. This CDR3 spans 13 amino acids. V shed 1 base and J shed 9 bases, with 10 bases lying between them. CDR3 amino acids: CASSLEFVGEQFF. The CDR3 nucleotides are TGTGCCAGCAGCTTAGAATTTGTGGGTGAGCAGTTCTTC.

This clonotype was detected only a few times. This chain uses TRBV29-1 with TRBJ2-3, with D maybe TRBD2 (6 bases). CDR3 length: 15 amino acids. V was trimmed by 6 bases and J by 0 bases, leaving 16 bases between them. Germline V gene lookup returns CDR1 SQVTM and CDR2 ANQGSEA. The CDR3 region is CSVGGTSSSTDTQYF. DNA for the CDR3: TGCAGCGTCGGTGGGACTTCCTCTAGCACAGATACGCAGTATTTT.

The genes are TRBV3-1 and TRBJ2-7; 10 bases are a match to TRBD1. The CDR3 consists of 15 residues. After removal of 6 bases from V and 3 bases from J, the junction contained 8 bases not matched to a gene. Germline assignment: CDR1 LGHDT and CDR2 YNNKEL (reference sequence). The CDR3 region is CASRQTGTGVYEQYF. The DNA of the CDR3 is TGTGCCAGCAGACAAACCGGGACAGGGGTCTACGAGCAGTACTTC.

The CDR3 DNA follows: TGTGCCACCCGGTCCGGGCGGGGTACCTACAATGAGCAGTTCTTC. This encodes CATRSGRGTYNEQFF. The V call is TRBV24-1, the J call TRBJ2-1, with TRBD2 as a possible D gene (6 bases). The V gene's germline CDR1 is KGHDR and CDR2 SFDVKD. V shed 9 bases and J shed 2 bases, with 16 bases lying between them. The CDR3 covers 15 residues.

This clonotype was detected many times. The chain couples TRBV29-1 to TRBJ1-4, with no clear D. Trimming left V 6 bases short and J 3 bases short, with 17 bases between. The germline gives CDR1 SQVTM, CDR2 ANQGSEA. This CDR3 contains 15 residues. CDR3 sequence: CSVAPDLSANEKLFF. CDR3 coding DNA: TGCAGCGTCGCCCCCGATTTGTCCGCTAATGAAAAACTGTTTTTT. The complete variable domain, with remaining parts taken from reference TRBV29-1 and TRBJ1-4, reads SAVISQKPSRDICQRGTSLTIQCQVDSQVTMMFWYRQQPGQSLTLIATANQGSEATYESGFVIDKFPISRPNLTFSTLTVSNMSPEDSSIYLCSVAPDLSANEKLFFGSGTQLSVL.

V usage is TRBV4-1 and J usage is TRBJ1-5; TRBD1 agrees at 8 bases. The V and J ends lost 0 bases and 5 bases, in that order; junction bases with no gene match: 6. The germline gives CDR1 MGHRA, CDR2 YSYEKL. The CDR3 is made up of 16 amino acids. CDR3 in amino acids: CASSQEPGQGHQPQHF. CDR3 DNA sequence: TGCGCCAGCAGCCAAGAACCTGGACAGGGCCATCAGCCCCAGCATTTT.

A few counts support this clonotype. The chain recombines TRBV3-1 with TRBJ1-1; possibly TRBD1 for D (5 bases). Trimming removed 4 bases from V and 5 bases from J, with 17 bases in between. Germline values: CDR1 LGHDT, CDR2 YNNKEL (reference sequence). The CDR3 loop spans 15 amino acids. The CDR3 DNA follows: TGTGCCAGCAGCCGATCAGTACCGGGACGGACTGAAGCTTTCTTT. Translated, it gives CASSRSVPGRTEAFF.

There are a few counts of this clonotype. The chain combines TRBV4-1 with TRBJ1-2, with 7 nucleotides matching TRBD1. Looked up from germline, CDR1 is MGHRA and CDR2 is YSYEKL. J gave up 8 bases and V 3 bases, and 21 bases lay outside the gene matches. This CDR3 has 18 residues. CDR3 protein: CASSHPKRQGPSPRGYTF. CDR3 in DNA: TGCGCCAGCAGCCATCCGAAGCGACAGGGCCCTTCCCCGAGGGGCTACACCTTC.

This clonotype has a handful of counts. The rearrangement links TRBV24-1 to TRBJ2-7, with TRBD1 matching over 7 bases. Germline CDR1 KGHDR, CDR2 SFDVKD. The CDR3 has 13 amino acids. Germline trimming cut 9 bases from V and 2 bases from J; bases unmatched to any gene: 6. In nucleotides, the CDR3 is TGTGCCACCGCCGGGACAGAAGCCTACGAGCAGTACTTC. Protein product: CATAGTEAYEQYF.

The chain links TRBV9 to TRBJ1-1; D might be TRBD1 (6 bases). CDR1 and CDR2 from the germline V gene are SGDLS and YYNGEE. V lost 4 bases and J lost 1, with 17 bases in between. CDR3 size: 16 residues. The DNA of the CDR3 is TGTGCCAGCAGCCCAGCGGGGGGCAGAAAGAACACTGAAGCTTTCTTT. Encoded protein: CASSPAGGRKNTEAFF.

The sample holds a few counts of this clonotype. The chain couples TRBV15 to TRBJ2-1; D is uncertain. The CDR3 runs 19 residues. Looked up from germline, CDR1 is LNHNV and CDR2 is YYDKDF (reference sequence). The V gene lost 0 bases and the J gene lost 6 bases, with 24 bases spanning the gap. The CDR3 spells CATSRDPSVGKVVINEQFF. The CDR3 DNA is TGTGCCACCAGCAGAGATCCCTCTGTGGGCAAGGTGGTTATCAATGAGCAGTTCTTC.

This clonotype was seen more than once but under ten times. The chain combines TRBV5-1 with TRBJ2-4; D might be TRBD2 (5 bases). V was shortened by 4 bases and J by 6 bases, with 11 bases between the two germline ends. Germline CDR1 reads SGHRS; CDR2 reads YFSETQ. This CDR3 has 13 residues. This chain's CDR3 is CASSPKGGNIQYF. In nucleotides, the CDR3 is TGCGCCAGCAGCCCAAAAGGAGGAAACATTCAGTACTTC. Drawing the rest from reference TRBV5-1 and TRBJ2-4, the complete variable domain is KAGVTQTPRYLIKTRGQQVTLSCSPISGHRSVSWYQQTPGQGLQFLFEYFSETQRNKGNFPGRFSGRQFSNSRSEMNVSTLELGDSALYLCASSPKGGNIQYFGAGTRLSVL.

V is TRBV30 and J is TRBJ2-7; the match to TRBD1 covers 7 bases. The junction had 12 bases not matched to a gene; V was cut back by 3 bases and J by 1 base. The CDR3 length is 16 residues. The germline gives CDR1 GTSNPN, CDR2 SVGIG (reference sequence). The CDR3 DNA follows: TGTGCCTGGAGGGGGTTGGGGACAGCCTCGTCCTACGAGCAGTACTTC. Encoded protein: CAWRGLGTASSYEQYF. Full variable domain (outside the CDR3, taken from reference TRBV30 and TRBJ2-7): SQTIHQWPATLVQPVGSPLSLECTVEGTSNPNLYWYRQAAGRGLQLLFYSVGIGQISSEVPQNLSASRPQDRQFILSSKKLLLSDSGFYLCAWRGLGTASSYEQYFGPGTRLTVT.

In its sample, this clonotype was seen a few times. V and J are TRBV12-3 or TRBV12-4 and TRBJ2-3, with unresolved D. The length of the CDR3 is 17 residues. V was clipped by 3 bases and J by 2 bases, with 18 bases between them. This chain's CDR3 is CASSLILLSRLTDTQYF. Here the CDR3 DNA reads TGTGCCAGCAGTTTGATACTCCTTTCGAGACTCACAGATACGCAGTATTTT.

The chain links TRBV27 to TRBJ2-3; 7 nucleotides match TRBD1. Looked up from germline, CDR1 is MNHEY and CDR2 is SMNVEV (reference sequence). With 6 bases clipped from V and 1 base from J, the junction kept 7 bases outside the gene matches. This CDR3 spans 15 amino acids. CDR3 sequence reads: CASRKGAGRTDTQYF. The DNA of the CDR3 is TGTGCCAGCAGGAAGGGGGCAGGTCGCACAGATACGCAGTATTTT.